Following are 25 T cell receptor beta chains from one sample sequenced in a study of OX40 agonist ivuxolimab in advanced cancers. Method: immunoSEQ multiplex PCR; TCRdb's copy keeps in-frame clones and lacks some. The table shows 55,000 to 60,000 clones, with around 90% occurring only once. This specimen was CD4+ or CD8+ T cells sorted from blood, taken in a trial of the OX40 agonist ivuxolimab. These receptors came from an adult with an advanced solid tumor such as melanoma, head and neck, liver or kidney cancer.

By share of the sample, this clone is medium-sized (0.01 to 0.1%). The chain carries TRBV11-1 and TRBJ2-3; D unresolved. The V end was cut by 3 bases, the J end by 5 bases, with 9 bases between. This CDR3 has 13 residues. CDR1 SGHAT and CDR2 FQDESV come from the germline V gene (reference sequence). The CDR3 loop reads CASSLPQQDTQYF. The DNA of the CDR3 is TGTGCCAGCAGCTTGCCCCAGCAAGATACGCAGTATTTT.

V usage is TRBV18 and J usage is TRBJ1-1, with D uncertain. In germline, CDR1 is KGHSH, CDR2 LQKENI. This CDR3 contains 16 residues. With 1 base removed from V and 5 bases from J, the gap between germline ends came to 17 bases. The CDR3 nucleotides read TGTGCCAGCTCACCACTTATAAAGGGTTCGGGGACTGAAGCTTTCTTT. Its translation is CASSPLIKGSGTEAFF.

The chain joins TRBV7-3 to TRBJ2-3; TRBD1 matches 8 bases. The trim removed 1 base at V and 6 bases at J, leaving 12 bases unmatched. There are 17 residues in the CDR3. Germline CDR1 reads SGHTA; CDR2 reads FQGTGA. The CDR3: CASSLNPPGQAPDTQYF. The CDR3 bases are TGTGCCAGCAGCTTAAACCCCCCGGGACAGGCCCCCGATACGCAGTATTTT.

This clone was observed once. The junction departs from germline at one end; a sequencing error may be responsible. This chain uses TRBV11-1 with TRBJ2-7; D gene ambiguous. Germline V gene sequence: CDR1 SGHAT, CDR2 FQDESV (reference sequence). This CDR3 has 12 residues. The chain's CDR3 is CASSLSSDEQYF. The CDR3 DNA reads TGTGCCAGCAGCTTATCCTCCGACGAGCAGTACTTC. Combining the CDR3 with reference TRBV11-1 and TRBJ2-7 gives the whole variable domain EAEVAQSPRYKITEKSQAVAFWCDPISGHATLYWYRQILGQGPELLVQFQDESVVDDSQLPKDRFSAERLKGVDSTLKIQPAELGDSAMYLCASSLSSDEQYFGPGTRLTVT.

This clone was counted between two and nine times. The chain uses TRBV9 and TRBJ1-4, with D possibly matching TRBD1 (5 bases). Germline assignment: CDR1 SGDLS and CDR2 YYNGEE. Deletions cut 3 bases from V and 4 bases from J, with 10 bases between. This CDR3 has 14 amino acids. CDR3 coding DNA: TGTGCCAGCAGCGAGACAGTCTATAATGAAAAACTGTTTTTT. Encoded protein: CASSETVYNEKLFF.

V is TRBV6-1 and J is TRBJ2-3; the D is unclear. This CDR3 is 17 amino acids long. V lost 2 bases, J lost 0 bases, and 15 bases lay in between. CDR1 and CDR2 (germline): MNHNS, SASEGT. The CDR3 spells CASSERAMATSTDTQYF. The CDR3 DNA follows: TGTGCCAGCAGTGAAAGGGCTATGGCGACTAGCACAGATACGCAGTATTTT.

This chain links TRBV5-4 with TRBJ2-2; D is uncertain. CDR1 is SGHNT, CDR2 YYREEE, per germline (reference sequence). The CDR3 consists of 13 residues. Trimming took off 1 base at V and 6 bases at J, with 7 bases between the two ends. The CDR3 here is CASSLQDAGELFF. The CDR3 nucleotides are TGTGCCAGCAGCTTGCAGGATGCCGGGGAGCTGTTTTTT.

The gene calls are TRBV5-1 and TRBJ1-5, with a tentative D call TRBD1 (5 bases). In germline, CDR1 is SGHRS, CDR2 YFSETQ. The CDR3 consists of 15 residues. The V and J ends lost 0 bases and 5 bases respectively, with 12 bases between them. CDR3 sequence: CASSLAGQEHQPQHF. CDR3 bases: TGCGCCAGCAGCTTGGCAGGGCAGGAGCATCAGCCCCAGCATTTT.

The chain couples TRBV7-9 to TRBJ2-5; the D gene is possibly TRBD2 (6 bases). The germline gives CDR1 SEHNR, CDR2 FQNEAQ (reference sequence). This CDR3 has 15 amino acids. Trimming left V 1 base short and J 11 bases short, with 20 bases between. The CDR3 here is CASSLDSTGVDEQYF. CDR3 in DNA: TGTGCCAGCAGCTTAGATTCTACGGGAGTGGATGAGCAGTACTTC.

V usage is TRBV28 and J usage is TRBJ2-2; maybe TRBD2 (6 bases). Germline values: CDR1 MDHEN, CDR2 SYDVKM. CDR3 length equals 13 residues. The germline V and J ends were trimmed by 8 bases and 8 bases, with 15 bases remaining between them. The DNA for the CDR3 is TGTGCCAGCGGGCTGGGCGGGGCAGGGGAGCTGTTTTTT. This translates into CASGLGGAGELFF.

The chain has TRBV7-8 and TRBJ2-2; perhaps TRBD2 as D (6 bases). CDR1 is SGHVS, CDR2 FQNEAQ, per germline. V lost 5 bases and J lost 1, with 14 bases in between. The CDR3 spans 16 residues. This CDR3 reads CASSPMGSGNTGELFF. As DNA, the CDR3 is TGTGCCAGCAGCCCGATGGGTAGCGGGAACACCGGGGAGCTGTTTTTT. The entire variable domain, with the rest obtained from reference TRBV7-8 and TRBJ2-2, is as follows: GAGVSQSPRYKVAKRGQDVALRCDPISGHVSLFWYQQALGQGPEFLTYFQNEAQLDKSGLPSDRFFAERPEGSVSTLKIQRTQQEDSAVYLCASSPMGSGNTGELFFGEGSRLTVL.

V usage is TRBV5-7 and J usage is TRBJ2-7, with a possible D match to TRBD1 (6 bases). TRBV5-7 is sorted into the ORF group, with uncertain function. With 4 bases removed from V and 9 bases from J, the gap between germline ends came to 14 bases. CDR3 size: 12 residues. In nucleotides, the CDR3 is TGTGCCAGCAGCCGGGACAAGACGTGGCAGTACTTC. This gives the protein CASSRDKTWQYF.

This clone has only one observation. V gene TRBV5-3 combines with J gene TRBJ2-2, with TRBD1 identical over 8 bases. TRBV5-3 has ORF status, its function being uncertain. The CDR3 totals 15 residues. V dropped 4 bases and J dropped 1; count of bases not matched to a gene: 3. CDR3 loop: CARSRQGLNTGELFF. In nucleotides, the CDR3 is TGTGCCAGAAGCCGACAGGGGCTGAACACCGGGGAGCTGTTTTTT.

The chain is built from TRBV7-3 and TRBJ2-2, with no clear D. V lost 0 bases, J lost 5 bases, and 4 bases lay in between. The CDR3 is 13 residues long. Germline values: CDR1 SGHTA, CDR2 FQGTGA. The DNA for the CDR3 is TGTGCCAGCAGCTTAACTGGGACCGGGGAGCTGTTTTTT. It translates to CASSLTGTGELFF.

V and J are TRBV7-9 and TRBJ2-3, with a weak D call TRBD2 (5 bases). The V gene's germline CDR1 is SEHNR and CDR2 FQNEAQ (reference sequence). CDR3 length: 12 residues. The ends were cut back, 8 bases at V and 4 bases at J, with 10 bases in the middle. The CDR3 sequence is CASGLGADTQYF. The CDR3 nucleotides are TGTGCCAGCGGACTGGGCGCAGATACGCAGTATTTT.

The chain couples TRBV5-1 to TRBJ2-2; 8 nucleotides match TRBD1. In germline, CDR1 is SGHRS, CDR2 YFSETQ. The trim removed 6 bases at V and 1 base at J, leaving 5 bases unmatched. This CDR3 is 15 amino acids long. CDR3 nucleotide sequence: TGCGCCAGCAACCCGGGACAGGAGAACACCGGGGAGCTGTTTTTT. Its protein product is CASNPGQENTGELFF.

CDR3 in amino acids: CASDDEGEGNQPQHF. DNA for the CDR3: TGTGCCAGCGACGACGAGGGGGAGGGCAATCAGCCCCAGCATTTT. This chain links TRBV6-1 with TRBJ1-5; D perhaps matches TRBD1 (6 bases). The V end lost 8 bases, the J end lost 2 bases, and 16 bases lay between the germline ends. The CDR3 runs to 15 residues. Germline CDR1 and CDR2: MNHNS and SASEGT.

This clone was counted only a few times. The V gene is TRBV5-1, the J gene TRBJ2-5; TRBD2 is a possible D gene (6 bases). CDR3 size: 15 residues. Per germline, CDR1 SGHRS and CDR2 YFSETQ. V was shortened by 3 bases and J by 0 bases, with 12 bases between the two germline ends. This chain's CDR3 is CASSSLGGYQETQYF. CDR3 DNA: TGCGCCAGCAGCTCCCTTGGGGGGTACCAAGAGACCCAGTACTTC.

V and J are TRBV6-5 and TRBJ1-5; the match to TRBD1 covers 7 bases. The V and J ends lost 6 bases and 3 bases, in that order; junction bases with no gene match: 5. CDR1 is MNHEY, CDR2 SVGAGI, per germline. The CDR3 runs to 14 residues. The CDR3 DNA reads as TGTGCCAGCAGCCTCAGGGGGAACAATCAGCCCCAGCATTTT. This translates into CASSLRGNNQPQHF.

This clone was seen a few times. CDR3 sequence reads: CASSAGFAYEQYF. The CDR3 nucleotides read TGTGCCAGCAGTGCGGGGTTTGCCTACGAGCAGTACTTC. This chain connects TRBV6-1 to TRBJ2-7; D is possibly TRBD2 (5 bases). Trimming pared 4 bases from V and 2 bases from J, leaving 9 bases between. This CDR3 has 13 residues. The germline gives CDR1 MNHNS, CDR2 SASEGT.

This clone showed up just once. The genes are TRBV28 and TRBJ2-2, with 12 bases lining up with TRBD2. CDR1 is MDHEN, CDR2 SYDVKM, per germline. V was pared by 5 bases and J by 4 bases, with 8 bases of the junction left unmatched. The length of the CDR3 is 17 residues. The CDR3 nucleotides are TGTGCCAGCAGTCCGAGACTAGCGGGAGTGTTCACCGGGGAGCTGTTTTTT. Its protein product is CASSPRLAGVFTGELFF.

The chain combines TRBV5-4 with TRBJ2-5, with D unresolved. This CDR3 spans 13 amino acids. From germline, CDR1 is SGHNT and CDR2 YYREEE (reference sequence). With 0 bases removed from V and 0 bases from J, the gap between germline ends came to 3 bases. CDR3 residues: CASSLGYQETQYF. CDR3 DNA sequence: TGTGCCAGCAGCTTGGGGTACCAAGAGACCCAGTACTTC. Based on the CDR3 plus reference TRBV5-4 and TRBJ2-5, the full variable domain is ETGVTQSPTHLIKTRGQQVTLRCSSQSGHNTVSWYQQALGQGPQFIFQYYREEENGRGNFPPRFSGLQFPNYSSELNVNALELDDSALYLCASSLGYQETQYFGPGTRLLVL.

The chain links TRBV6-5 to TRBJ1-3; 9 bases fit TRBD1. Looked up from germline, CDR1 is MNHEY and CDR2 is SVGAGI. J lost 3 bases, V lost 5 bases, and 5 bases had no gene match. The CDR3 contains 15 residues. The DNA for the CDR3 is TGTGCCAGCAGTAGGGGACAGGGATATGGAAACACCATATATTTT. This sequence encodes CASSRGQGYGNTIYF.

The CDR3 here is CASSSQASSYNEQFF. In DNA form, the CDR3 reads TGTGCCAGCTCATCACAGGCGAGCTCCTACAATGAGCAGTTCTTC. The chain combines TRBV18 with TRBJ2-1; tentative D call: TRBD1 (5 bases). Germline CDR1 KGHSH, CDR2 LQKENI. V was trimmed by 5 bases and J by 0 bases, leaving 11 bases between them. The CDR3 is 15 amino acids.

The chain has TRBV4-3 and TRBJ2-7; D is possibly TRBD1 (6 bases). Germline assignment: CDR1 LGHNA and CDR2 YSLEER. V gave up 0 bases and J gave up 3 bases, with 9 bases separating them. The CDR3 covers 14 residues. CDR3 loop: CASSQDQGYYEQYF. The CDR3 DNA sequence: TGCGCCAGCAGCCAAGATCAGGGGTACTACGAGCAGTACTTC.